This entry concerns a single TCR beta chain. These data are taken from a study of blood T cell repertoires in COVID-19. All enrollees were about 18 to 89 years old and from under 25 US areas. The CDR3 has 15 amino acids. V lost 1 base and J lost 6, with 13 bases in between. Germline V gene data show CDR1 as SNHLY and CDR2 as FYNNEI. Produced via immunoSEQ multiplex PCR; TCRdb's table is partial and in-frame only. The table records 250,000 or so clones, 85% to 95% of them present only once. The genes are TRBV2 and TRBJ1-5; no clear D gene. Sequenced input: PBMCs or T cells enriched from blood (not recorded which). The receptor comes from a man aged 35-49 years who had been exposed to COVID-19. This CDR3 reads CASSEGSAGGQPQHF. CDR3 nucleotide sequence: TGTGCCAGCAGTGAAGGGTCGGCTGGAGGTCAGCCCCAGCATTTT.